The T cell receptor (beta chain) under discussion was sequenced for a study of CD8 T cells in Susac syndrome. Study-wide background: Patients with Susac syndrome were therapy-naive, treated with corticosteroids, or treated with intravenous immunoglobulin alone when blood was collected.

Points on this clonotype: Its antigen is unidentified.

The CDR3 totals 14 residues. Trimming took 7 bases from V and 3 from J; bases not matched to a gene: 5. It was with random hexamers that 0.5 to 1 ug RNA was reverse transcribed. It was immunoSEQ multiplex PCR that amplified TCR beta CDR3 across 54 Vbeta and 13 Jbeta. MiXCR, run by TCRdb on the immunoSEQ multiplex PCR reads, gives a single entry per CDR3 protein. The sample consists of over 100,000 distinct CDR3 sequences, 96% of them appearing once. General observations from the study: A relatively small number of individuals underwent TCR sequencing and HLA analysis.

The receptor was derived from a human donor with Susac syndrome. V usage is TRBV12-3 or TRBV12-4 and J usage is TRBJ2-3, with 9 bases matching TRBD1. Material: CD4+ T cells from PBMCs. The CDR3 coding sequence is TGTGCCAGCACCCGGACAGGGGAGACAGATACGCAGTATTTT. It codes for CASTRTGETDTQYF.